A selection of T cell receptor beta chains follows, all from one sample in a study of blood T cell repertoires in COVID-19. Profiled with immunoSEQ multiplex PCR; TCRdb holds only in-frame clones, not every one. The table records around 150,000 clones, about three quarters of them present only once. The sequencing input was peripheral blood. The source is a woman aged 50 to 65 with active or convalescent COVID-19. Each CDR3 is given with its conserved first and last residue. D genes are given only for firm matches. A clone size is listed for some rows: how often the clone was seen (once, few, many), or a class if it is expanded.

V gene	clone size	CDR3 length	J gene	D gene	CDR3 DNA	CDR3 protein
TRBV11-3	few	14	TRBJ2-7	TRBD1	TGTGCCAGCAGCATCGGGACAGGGACCTACGAGCAGTACTTC	CASSIGTGTYEQYF
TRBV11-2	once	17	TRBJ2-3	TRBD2	TGTGCCAGCAGCTTAAAAGGTAGCGGGGGCCACACAGATACGCAGTATTTT	CASSLKGSGGHTDTQYF
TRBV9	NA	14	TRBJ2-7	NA	TGTGCCAGCAGCGTAGCAGGGGCCCACTACGAGCAGTACTTC	CASSVAGAHYEQYF
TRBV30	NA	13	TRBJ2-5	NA	TGTGCCTGGACCTATGACATCAGGGAGACCCAGTACTTC	CAWTYDIRETQYF
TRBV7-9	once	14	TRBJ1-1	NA	TGTGCCAGCAGCTTTCTAAGGGGTTGGACTGAAGCTTTCTTT	CASSFLRGWTEAFF
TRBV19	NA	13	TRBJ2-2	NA	TGTGCCAGTACCAACAGGGCAACCGGGGAGCTGTTTTTT	CASTNRATGELFF
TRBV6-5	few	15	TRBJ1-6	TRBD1	TGTGCCAGCAGGACCGGACAGGGATTTAGTTCACCCCTCCACTTT	CASRTGQGFSSPLHF
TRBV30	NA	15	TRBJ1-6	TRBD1	TGTGCCTGGGCCCGACAGGGTGCTTATAATTCACCCCTCCACTTT	CAWARQGAYNSPLHF
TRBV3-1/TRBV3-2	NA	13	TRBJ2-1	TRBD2	TGTGCCAGCAGCCGCCAGACTAGCGGTGAGCAGTTCTTC	CASSRQTSGEQFF
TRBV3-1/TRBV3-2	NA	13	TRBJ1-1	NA	TGTGCCAGCAGCCAAGGAGGCAGTGTTAAAGCTTTCTTT	CASSQGGSVKAFF
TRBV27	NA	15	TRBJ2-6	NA	TGTGCCAGCAGTACAGGCTACTCTGGGGCCAACGTCCTGACTTTC	CASSTGYSGANVLTF
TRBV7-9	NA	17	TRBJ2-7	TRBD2	TGTGCCAGCAGCTTAGAGAGCGGGGGCTCCGAGGTCTACGAGCAGTACTTC	CASSLESGGSEVYEQYF
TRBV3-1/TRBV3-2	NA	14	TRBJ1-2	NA	TGTGCCAGCAGCCAAGGTACGGGGGGAGCTGGCTACACCTTC	CASSQGTGGAGYTF
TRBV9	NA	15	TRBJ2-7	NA	TGTGCCAGCAGCCAAGGACTGGAAAGCTCCTACGAGCAGTACTTC	CASSQGLESSYEQYF
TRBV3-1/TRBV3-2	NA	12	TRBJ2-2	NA	TGTGCCAGCAGCTCCCGGGGGGGGGAGCTGTTTTTT	CASSSRGGELFF
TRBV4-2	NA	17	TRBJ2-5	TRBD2	TGTGCCAGCAGCCAAGATGGGGAGCGGGAGGTGGTTGAGACCCAGTACTTC	CASSQDGEREVVETQYF
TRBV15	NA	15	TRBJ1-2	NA	TGTGCCACCAGCAGTTATTCCCCAGGGGTGTATGGCTACACCTTC	CATSSYSPGVYGYTF
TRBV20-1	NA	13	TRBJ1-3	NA	TGCAGTGCTAGTATGGAGCCCGGAAACACCATATATTTT	CSASMEPGNTIYF
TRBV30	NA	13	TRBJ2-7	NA	TGTGCCTGGAGTGTAGGGGGCTCCTACGAGCAGTACTTC	CAWSVGGSYEQYF
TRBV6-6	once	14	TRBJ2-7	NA	TGTGCCAGCAGTTACGGCTTCGAATCCTACGAGCAGTACTTC	CASSYGFESYEQYF
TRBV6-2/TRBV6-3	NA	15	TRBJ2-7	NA	TGTGCCAGCAGTTACTCGAAAGCGAGCAGGGACGAGCAGTACTTC	CASSYSKASRDEQYF
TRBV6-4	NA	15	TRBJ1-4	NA	TGTGCCAGCAGTGACTCGAACAGCACTAATGAAAAACTGTTTTTT	CASSDSNSTNEKLFF
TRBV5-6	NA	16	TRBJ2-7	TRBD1	TGTGCCAGCAGCCCACAGGGGGCGCCTTCCCTCTACGAGCAGTACTTC	CASSPQGAPSLYEQYF
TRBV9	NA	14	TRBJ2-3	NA	TGTGCCAGCAGCGCGGACTCCTCCACAGATACGCAGTATTTT	CASSADSSTDTQYF
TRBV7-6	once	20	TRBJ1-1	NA	TGTGCCAGCAGCTTAGAAGTCGGTGGGTGGGGGCGATTCATGAACACTGAAGCTTTCTTT	CASSLEVGGWGRFMNTEAFF
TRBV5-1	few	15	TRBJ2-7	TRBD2	TGCGCCAGCAGCCGGACTAGCGGGCCGACCTACGAGCAGTACTTC	CASSRTSGPTYEQYF
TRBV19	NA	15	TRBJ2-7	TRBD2	TGTGCCAGTAGTCTGGGACTAGCGAGCTCCTACGAGCAGTACTTC	CASSLGLASSYEQYF
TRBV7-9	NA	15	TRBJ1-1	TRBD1	TGTGCCAGCAGCGTAGGGACAGCTATGAACACTGAAGCTTTCTTT	CASSVGTAMNTEAFF
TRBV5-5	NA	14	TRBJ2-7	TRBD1	TGTGCCAGCAGCCACCGGGACAGGGTGAGCGAGCAGTACTTC	CASSHRDRVSEQYF